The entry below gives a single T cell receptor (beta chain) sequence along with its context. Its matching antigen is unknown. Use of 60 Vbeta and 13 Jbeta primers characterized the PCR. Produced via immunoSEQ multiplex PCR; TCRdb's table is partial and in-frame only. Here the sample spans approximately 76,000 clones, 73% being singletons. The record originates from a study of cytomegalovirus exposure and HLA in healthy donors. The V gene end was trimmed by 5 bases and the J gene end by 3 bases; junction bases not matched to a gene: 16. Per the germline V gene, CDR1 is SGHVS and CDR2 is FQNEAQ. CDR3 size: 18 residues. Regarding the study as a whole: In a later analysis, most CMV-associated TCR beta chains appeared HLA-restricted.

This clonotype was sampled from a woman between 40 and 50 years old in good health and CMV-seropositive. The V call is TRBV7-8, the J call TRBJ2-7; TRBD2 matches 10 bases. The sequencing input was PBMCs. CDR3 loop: CASSTQGGLAGGVYEQYF. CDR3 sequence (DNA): TGTGCCAGCAGCACACAGGGGGGCTTAGCGGGAGGCGTCTACGAGCAGTACTTC.